This T cell receptor (beta chain) stems from a study of regulatory T cells in long-lasting Graves disease. Study-wide context: Persistent Graves' disease denoted over 5 years of antithyroid drugs plus positive TSH receptor antibodies.

This clonotype was seen many times. Germline loops: CDR1 SQVTM, CDR2 ANQGSEA. The V end lost 7 bases, the J end lost 6 bases, and 16 bases lay between the germline ends. This CDR3 is 12 amino acids long. The TCR beta library used iRepertoire HTBI primers with Arm-PCR amplification of CDR3. Original methodology: The identification of 55 to 70 TRBV and some 13 TRBJ segments was made across samples. TCRdb reprocessed the multiplex PCR reads with MiXCR, giving one entry per CDR3 protein. V and J calls and clone size were set by TCRdb, not the authors. The table lists roughly 500,000 distinct CDR3 sequences, less than 25% of them singletons, with 7.8% in the top ten. Sample time point: persistent/refractory GD, antithyroid drugs over 5 years with positive TRAb. After RNA was extracted from PBMCs, the TCR library was made from it.

The sample here was peripheral blood mononuclear cells (PBMCs), taken when the disease was refractory, from a patient treated with antithyroid drugs. The receptor was isolated from a female donor with Graves disease. The rearrangement links TRBV29-1 to TRBJ2-7, with D maybe TRBD1 (7 bases). The CDR3 protein is CSGGAGGSEQYF. The CDR3, as DNA: TGCAGCGGCGGGGCAGGGGGATCCGAGCAGTACTTC.